The clone carrying this T cell receptor (beta chain) was seen a handful of times. Its antigen is unidentified. The data were obtained in a study of beta chain features in type 1 diabetes. General study points: Patients with Type 1 diabetes showed moderately but significantly shorter TCRB CDR3s in all four CD4+ subsets.

Germline V gene data show CDR1 as SGHDN and CDR2 as FVKESK. CDR3 length: 16 residues. V was clipped by 2 bases and J by 0 bases, with 14 bases between them. Investigators reverse transcribed all isolated RNA, so they sequenced expressed TCRB transcripts. TCRdb's copy holds only in-frame clones and misses some; the assay was immunoSEQ multiplex PCR. The sample shows around 240,000 clones, over 7.5% of them seen only once. Sorting produced populations that all topped 98% purity. The receptor was derived from a woman aged 18-29 years in good health. The chain employs TRBV14 and TRBJ2-7; tentative D call: TRBD1 (5 bases). Sequenced: naive CD4+ T cells from blood. CDR3 in amino acids: CASSQIRGNHSYEQYF. In DNA, the CDR3 is TGTGCCAGCAGCCAAATTAGGGGCAACCACTCCTACGAGCAGTACTTC.